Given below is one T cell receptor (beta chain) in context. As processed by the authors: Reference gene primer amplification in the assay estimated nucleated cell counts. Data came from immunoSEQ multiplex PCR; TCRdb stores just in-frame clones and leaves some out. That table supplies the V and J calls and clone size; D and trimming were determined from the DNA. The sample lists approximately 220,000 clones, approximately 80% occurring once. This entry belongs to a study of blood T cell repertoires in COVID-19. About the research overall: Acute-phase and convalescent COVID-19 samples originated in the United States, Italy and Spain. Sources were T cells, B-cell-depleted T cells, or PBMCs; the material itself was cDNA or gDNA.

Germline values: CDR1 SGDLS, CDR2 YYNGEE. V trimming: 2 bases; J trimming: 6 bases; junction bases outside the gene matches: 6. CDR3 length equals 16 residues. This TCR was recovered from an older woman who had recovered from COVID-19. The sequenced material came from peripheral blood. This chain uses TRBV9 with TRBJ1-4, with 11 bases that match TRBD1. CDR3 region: CASSVDRGRGDEKLFF. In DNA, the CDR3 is TGTGCCAGCAGCGTGGACAGGGGGCGCGGGGATGAAAAACTGTTTTTT.